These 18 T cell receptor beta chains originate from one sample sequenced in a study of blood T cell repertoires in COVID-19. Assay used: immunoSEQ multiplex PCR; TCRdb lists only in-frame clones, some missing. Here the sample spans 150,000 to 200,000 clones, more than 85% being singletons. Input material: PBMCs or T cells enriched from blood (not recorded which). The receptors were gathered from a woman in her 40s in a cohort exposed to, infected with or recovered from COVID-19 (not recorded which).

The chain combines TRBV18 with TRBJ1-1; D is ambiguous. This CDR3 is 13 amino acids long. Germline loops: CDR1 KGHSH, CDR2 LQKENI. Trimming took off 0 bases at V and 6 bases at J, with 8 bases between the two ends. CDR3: CASSPPLGAEAFF. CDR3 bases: TGTGCCAGCTCACCACCCTTGGGAGCTGAAGCTTTCTTT.

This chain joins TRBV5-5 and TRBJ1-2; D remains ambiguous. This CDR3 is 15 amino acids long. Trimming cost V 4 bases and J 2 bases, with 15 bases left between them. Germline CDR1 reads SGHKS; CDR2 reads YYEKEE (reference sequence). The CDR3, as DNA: TGTGCCAGCAGCCCCCGCGGGGTAGCCAACTATGGCTACACCTTC. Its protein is CASSPRGVANYGYTF.

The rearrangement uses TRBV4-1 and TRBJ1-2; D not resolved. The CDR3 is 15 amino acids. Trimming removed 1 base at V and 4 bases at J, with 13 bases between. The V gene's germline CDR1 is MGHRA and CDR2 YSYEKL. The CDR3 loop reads CASSQAVPIPYGYTF. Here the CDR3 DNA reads TGCGCCAGCAGCCAAGCGGTCCCAATACCCTATGGCTACACCTTC.

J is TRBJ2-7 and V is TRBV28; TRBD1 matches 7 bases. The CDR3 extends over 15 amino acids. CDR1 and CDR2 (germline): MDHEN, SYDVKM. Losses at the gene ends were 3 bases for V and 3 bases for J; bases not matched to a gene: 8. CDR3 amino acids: CASSFRGQRDYEQYF. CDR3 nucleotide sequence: TGTGCCAGCAGTTTTAGGGGGCAGAGGGACTACGAGCAGTACTTC.

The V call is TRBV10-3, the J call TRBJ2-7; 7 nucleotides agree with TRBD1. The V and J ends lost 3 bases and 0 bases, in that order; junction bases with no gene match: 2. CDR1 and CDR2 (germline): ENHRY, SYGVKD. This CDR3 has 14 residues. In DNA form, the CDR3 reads TGTGCCATCAGTGAAGGGGACAGCTCCTACGAGCAGTACTTC. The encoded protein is CAISEGDSSYEQYF.

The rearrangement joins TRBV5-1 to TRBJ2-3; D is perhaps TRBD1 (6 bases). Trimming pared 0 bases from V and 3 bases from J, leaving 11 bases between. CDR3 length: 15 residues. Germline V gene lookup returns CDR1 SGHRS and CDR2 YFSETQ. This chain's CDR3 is CASSLELGTTDTQYF. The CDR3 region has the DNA TGCGCCAGCAGCTTGGAGCTGGGGACAACAGATACGCAGTATTTT.

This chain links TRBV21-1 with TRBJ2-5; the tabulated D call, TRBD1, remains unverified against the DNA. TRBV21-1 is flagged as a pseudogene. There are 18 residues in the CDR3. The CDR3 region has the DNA TGTGCCAGCAGCAAAGTTAACAGGGACCTCCCCTCCGAAGAGACCCAGTACTTC. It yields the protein CASSKVNRDLPSEETQYF.

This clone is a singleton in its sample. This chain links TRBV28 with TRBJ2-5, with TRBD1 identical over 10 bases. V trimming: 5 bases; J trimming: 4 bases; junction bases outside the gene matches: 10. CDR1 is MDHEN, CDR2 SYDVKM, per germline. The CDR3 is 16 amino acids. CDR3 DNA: TGTGCCAGCAGTCCCCCGACAGGGGGCTACAGAGAGACCCAGTACTTC. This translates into CASSPPTGGYRETQYF.

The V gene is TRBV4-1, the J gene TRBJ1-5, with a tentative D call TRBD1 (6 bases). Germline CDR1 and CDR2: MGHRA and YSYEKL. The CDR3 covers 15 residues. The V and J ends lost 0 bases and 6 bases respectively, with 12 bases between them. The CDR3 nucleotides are TGCGCCAGCAGCCAAGAGGGGGCAGGACGTCAGCCCCAGCATTTT. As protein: CASSQEGAGRQPQHF.

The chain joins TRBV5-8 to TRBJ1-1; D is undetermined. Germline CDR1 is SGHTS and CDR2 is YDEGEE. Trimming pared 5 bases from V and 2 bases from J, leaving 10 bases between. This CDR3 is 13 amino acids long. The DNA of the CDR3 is TGTGCCAGCAGTCTCTATTATAACACTGAAGCTTTCTTT. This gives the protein CASSLYYNTEAFF.

The CDR3 DNA sequence: TGTGCCAGCAGCTCGACAGTAATCACTGAAGCTTTCTTT. This sequence encodes CASSSTVITEAFF. The rearrangement joins TRBV5-8 to TRBJ1-1, with D possibly being TRBD1 (5 bases). CDR3 length equals 13 residues. Germline V gene data show CDR1 as SGHTS and CDR2 as YDEGEE. V was trimmed by 3 bases and J by 4 bases, leaving 10 bases between them.

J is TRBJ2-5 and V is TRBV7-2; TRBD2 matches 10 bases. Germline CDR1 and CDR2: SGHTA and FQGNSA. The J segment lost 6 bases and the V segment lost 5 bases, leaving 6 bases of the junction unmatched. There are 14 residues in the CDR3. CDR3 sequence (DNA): TGTGCCAGCAGCCAAGGACTAGCGGAGAAGACCCAGTACTTC. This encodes CASSQGLAEKTQYF.

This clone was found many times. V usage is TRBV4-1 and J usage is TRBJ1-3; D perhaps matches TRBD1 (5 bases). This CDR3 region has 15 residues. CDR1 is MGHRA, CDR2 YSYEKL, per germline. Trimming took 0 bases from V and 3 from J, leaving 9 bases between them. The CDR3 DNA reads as TGCGCCAGCAGCCAAGACCAGGGAAGTGGAAACACCATATATTTT. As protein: CASSQDQGSGNTIYF.

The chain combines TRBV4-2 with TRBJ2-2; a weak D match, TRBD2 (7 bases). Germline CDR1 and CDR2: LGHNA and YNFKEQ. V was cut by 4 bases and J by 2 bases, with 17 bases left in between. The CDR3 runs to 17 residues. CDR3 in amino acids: CASSLYPGGPNTGELFF. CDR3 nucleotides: TGTGCCAGCAGCCTATATCCCGGGGGGCCCAACACCGGGGAGCTGTTTTTT.

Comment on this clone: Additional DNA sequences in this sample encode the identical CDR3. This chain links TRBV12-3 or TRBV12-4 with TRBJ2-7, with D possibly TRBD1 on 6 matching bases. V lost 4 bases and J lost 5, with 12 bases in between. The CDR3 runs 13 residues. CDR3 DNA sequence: TGTGCCAGCAGTTCGGGACAAGCTAACGAGCAGTACTTC. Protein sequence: CASSSGQANEQYF.

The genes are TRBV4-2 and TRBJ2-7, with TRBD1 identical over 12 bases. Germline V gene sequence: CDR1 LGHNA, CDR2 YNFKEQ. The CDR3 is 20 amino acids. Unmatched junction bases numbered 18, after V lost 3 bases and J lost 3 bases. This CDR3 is CASSQARPQGGTGGFYEQYF. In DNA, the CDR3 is TGTGCCAGCAGCCAGGCACGGCCTCAGGGTGGGACAGGGGGCTTCTACGAGCAGTACTTC.

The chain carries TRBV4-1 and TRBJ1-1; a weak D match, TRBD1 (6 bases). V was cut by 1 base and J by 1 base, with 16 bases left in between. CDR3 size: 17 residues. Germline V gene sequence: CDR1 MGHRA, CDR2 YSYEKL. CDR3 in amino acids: CASSQGRIGTPNTEAFF. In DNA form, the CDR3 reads TGCGCCAGCAGCCAAGGTAGGATTGGGACACCGAACACTGAAGCTTTCTTT.

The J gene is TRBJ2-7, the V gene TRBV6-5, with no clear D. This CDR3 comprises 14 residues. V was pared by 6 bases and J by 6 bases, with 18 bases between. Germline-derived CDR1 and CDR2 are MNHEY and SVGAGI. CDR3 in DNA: TGTGCCAGCAGCCTGGCCCTGAATGGCGGCGAGCAGTACTTC. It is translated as CASSLALNGGEQYF.